This T cell receptor (beta chain) was recovered during a study of metastatic and nonmetastatic thyroid tumors. No treatment of any kind had been given to any patient before thyroid surgery. TCRdb called clones again from the PCR reads with MiXCR. The table shows approximately 82,000 clones, with around 12% occurring only once. V lost 0 bases, J lost 14 bases, and 12 bases lay in between. CDR3 size: 12 residues. Germline V gene lookup returns CDR1 SEHNR and CDR2 FQNEAQ (reference sequence). Sequencing was performed on tumor tissue. The clonotype originates from a female donor with papillary thyroid cancer or a benign thyroid nodule (not recorded which). Some clones in this sample may be carry-over from other donors' samples. This rearrangement joins TRBV7-9 to TRBJ2-3; the D is unclear. The CDR3 reads CASSLASWQRYF. For the CDR3, the DNA is TGTGCCAGCAGCTTAGCTAGCTGGCAGCGGTATTTT. Based on the CDR3 plus reference TRBV7-9 and TRBJ2-3, the full variable domain is DTGVSQNPRHKITKRGQNVTFRCDPISEHNRLYWYRQTLGQGPEFLTYFQNEAQLEKSRLLSDRFSAERPKGSFSTLEIQRTEQGDSAMYLCASSLASWQRYFGPGTRLTVL.